The T cell receptor beta chain under discussion was sequenced for a study of Graves' ophthalmopathy and Graves' hyperthyroidism. General study points: Sensitivity reached over 85% and specificity about 81% for a 13-signature model separating ophthalmopathy from stable hyperthyroidism.

Amplification of TCR beta CDR3 regions used RNA transcripts. The library came from an HTBI-primed first-round RT-PCR and a second-round multiplex PCR. TCRdb reanalysed the multiplex PCR reads using MiXCR and keeps one entry per CDR3 protein. The sample holds 210,000 or so distinct CDR3 sequences; 29% are singletons and the top ten take approximately 8.6%. Germline V gene data show CDR1 as SGHRS and CDR2 as YFSETQ. The CDR3 loop spans 15 amino acids. V was pared by 5 bases and J by 1 base, with 10 bases between. At least ten counts were recorded for this clonotype. Its antigen is unknown. The V gene is TRBV5-1, the J gene TRBJ1-6, with a tentative D call TRBD1 (5 bases). The origin of this receptor is a man aged 45-65 years with Graves' ophthalmopathy. Sample: peripheral blood. Here the CDR3 reads CASSTGASYNSPLHF. In DNA form, the CDR3 reads TGCGCCAGCAGTACAGGAGCTTCCTATAATTCACCCCTCCACTTT.